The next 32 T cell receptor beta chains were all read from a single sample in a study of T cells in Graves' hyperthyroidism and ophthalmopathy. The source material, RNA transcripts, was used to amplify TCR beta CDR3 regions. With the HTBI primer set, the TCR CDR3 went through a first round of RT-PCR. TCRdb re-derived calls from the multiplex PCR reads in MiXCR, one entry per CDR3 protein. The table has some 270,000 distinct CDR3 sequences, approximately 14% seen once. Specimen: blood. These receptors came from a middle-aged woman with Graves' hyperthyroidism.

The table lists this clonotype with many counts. This CDR3 reads CASSLESWVPEAFF. The CDR3 DNA sequence: TGTGCCAGCAGTTTGGAGTCTTGGGTCCCTGAAGCTTTCTTT. The genes are TRBV12-3 or TRBV12-4 and TRBJ1-1; D call uncertain. The CDR3 sequence is 14 residues long. V was trimmed by 3 bases and J by 6 bases, leaving 14 bases between them.

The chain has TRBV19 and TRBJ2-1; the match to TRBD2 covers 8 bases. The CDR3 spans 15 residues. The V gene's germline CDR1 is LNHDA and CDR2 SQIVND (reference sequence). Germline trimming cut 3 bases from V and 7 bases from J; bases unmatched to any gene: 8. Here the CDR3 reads CASSINGRVTNEQFF. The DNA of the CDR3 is TGTGCCAGTAGTATTAACGGGAGGGTGACGAATGAGCAGTTCTTC. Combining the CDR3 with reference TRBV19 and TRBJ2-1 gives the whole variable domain DGGITQSPKYLFRKEGQNVTLSCEQNLNHDAMYWYRQDPGQGLRLIYYSQIVNDFQKGDIAEGYSVSREKKESFPLTVTSAQKNPTAFYLCASSINGRVTNEQFFGPGTRLTVL.

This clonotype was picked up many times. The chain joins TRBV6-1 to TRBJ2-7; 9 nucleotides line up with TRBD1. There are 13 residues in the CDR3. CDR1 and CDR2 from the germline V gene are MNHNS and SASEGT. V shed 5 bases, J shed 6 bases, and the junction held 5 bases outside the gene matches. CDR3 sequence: CASSLRTGVEQYF. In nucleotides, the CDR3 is TGTGCCAGCAGTTTACGGACAGGGGTCGAGCAGTACTTC.

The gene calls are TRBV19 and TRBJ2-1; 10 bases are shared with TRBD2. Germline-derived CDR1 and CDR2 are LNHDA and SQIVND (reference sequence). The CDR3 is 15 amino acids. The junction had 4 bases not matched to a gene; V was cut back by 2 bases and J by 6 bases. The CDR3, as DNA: TGTGCCAGTAGTATACTAGCGGGAGTGGTCAATGAGCAGTTCTTC. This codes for CASSILAGVVNEQFF. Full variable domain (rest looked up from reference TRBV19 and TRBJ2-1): DGGITQSPKYLFRKEGQNVTLSCEQNLNHDAMYWYRQDPGQGLRLIYYSQIVNDFQKGDIAEGYSVSREKKESFPLTVTSAQKNPTAFYLCASSILAGVVNEQFFGPGTRLTVL.

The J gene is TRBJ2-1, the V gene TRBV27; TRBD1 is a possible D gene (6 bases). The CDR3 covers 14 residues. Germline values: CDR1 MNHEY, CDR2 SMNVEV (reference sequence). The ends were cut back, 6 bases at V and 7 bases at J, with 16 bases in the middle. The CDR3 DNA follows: TGTGCCAGCAGCCCATGGGACAAGGGAAATGAGCAGTTCTTC. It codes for CASSPWDKGNEQFF.

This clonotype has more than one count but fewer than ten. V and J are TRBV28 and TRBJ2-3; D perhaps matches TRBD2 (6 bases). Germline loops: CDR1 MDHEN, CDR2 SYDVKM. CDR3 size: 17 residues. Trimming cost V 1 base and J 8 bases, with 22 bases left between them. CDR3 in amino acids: CASSLSGTVGILGTQYF. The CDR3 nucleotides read TGTGCCAGCAGTTTATCGGGGACTGTAGGTATCCTAGGTACGCAGTATTTT.

CDR3 sequence reads: CASSKGESTDTQYF. DNA of the CDR3: TGTGCCAGCAGCAAAGGGGAAAGCACAGATACGCAGTATTTT. The chain recombines TRBV6-1 with TRBJ2-3, with a weak D call TRBD1 (5 bases). This CDR3 has 14 residues. Germline CDR1 reads MNHNS; CDR2 reads SASEGT. Trimming left V 6 bases short and J 0 bases short, with 10 bases between.

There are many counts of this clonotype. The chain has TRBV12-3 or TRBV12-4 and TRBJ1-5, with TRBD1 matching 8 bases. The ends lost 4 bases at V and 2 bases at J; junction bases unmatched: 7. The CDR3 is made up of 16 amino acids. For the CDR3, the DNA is TGTGCCAGCAGTTATCAGGGGGCGCCTGGCAATCAGCCCCAGCATTTT. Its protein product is CASSYQGAPGNQPQHF.

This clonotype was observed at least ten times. The CDR3 DNA reads as TGTGCCAGCAGCTTCGTCACTCCGACAGATACGCAGTATTTT. It translates to CASSFVTPTDTQYF. V is TRBV7-9 and J is TRBJ2-3, with D unclear. The germline CDR1 and CDR2 sequences are SEHNR and FQNEAQ (reference sequence). V was clipped by 3 bases and J by 3 bases, with 10 bases between them. CDR3 size: 14 residues.

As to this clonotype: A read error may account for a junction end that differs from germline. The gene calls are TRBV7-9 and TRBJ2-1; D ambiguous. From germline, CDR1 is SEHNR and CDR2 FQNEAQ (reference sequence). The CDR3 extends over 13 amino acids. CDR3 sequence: CSSSSPRLNEQFF. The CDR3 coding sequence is TGTTCCAGCAGCTCCCCTAGACTCAATGAGCAGTTCTTC. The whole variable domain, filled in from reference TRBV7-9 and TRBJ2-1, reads DTGVSQNPRHKITKRGQNVTFRCDPISEHNRLYWYRQTLGQGPEFLTYFQNEAQLEKSRLLSDRFSAERPKGSFSTLEIQRTEQGDSAMYLCSSSSPRLNEQFFGPGTRLTVL.

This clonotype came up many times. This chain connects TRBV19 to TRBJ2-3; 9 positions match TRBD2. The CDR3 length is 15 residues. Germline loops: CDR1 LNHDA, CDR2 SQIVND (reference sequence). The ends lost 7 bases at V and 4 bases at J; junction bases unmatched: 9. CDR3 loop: CASTGREGIADTQYF. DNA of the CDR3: TGTGCCAGTACCGGGCGGGAGGGAATCGCAGATACGCAGTATTTT.

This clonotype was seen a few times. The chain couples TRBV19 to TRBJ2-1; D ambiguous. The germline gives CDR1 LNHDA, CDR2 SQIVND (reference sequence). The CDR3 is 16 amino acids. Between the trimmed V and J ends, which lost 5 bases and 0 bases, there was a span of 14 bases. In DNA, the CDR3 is TGTGCCAGTAGTTCATACCCTAGGAGCTCCTACAATGAGCAGTTCTTC. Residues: CASSSYPRSSYNEQFF.

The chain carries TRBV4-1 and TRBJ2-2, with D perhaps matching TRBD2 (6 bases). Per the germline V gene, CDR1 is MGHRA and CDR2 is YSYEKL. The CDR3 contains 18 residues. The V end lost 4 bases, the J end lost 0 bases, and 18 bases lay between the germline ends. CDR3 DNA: TGCGCCAGCAGCCGCCGATACCTTAGCGGTTCGAACACCGGGGAGCTGTTTTTT. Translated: CASSRRYLSGSNTGELFF.

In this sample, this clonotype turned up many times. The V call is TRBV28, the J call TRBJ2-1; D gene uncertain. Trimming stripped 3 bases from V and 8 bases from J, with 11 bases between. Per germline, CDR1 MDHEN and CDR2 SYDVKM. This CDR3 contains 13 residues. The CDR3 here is CASSFRLVDEQFF. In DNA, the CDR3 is TGTGCCAGCAGTTTTCGGCTAGTCGATGAGCAGTTCTTC.

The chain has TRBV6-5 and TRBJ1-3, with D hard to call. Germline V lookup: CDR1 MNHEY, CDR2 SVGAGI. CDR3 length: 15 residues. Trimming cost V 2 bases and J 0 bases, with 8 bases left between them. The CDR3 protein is CASSYTVGSGNTIYF. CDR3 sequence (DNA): TGTGCCAGCAGTTACACAGTGGGCTCTGGAAACACCATATATTTT.

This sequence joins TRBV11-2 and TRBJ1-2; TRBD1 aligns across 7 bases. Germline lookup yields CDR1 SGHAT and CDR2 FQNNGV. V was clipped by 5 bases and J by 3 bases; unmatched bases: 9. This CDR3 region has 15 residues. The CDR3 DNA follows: TGTGCCAGCAGCCGTTTGGCAGGGGGGTACTATGGCTACACCTTC. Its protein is CASSRLAGGYYGYTF.

DNA for the CDR3: TGCAGTGCTAGGCGACAAGCCTACGAGCAGTACTTC. Translating gives CSARRQAYEQYF. J is TRBJ2-7 and V is TRBV20-1; D is unresolved. The CDR3 consists of 12 residues. V lost 3 bases to trimming and J lost 2 bases, with 8 bases between them. Germline V gene data show CDR1 as DFQATT and CDR2 as SNEGSKA (reference sequence).

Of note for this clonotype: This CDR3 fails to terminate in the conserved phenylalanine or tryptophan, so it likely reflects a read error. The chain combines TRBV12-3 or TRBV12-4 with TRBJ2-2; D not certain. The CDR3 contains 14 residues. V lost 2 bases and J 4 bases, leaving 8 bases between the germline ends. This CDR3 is CASSLTGPTGELFS. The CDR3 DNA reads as TGTGCCAGCAGTTTAACGGGCCCCACCGGGGAGCTGTTTTCT.

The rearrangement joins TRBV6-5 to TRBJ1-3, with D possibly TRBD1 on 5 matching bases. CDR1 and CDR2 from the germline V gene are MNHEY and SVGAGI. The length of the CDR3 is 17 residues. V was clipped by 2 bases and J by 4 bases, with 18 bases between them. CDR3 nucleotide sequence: TGTGCCAGCAGTTACGAGGCAGGGTTACATCCCGGAAACACCATATATTTT. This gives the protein CASSYEAGLHPGNTIYF.

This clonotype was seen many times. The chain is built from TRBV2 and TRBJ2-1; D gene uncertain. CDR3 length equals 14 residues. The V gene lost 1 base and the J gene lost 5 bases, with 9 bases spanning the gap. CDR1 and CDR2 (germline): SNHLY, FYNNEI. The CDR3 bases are TGTGCCAGCAGTGAAGACTACGCGGACAATGAGCAGTTCTTC. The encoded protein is CASSEDYADNEQFF.

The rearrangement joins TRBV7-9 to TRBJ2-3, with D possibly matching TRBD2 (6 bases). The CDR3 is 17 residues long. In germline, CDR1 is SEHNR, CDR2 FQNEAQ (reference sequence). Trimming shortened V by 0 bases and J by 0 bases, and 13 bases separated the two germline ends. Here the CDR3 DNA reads TGTGCCAGCAGCTTAGCGCGGGGCGGACCTAGCACAGATACGCAGTATTTT. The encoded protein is CASSLARGGPSTDTQYF.

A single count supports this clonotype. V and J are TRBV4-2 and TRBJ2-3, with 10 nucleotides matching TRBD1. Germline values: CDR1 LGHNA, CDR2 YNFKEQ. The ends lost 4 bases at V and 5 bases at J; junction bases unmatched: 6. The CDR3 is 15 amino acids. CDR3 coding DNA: TGTGCCAGCAGCCGATCGGACAGGGGGGAAGATACGCAGTATTTT. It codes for CASSRSDRGEDTQYF.

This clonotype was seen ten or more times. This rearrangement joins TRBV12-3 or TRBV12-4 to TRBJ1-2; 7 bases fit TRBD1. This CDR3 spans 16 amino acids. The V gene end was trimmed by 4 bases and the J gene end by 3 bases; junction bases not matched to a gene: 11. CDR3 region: CASSSYPTGKDYGYTF. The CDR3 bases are TGTGCCAGCAGTTCTTACCCGACAGGGAAAGACTATGGCTACACCTTC.

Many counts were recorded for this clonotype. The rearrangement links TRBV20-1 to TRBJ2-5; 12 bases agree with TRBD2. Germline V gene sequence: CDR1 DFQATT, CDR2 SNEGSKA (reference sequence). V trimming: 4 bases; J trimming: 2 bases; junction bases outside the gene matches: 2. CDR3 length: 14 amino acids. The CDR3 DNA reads TGCAGTGCTAATCTAGCGGGAGGGCAAGAGACCCAGTACTTC. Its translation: CSANLAGGQETQYF.

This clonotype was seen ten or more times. The CDR3 DNA is TGTGCCAGCAGCTCCCAACCCCTGGATACGCAGTATTTT. It codes for CASSSQPLDTQYF. This chain uses TRBV7-2 with TRBJ2-3; D ambiguous. Trimming took off 4 bases at V and 6 bases at J, with 11 bases between the two ends. CDR1 is SGHTA, CDR2 FQGNSA, per germline. The CDR3 length is 13 residues.

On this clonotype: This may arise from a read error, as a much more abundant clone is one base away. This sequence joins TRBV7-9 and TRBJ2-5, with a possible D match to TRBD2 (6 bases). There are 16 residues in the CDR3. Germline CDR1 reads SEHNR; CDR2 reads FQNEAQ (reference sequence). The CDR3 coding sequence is TGTGCCAGCAGCCTGGTGGGACTCAAGATCGACGAGACCCGGTACTTC. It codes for CASSLVGLKIDETRYF.

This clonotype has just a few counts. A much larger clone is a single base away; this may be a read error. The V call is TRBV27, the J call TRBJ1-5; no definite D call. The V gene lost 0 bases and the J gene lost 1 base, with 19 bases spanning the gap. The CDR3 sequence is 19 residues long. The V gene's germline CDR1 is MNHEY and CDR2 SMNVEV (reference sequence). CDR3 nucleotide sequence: TGTGCCAGCAGTTTATCGCCAGTGGGGTTAGGAGGAAGCAATCAGCCCCAGCATTTT. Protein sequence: CASSLSPVGLGGSNQPQHF.

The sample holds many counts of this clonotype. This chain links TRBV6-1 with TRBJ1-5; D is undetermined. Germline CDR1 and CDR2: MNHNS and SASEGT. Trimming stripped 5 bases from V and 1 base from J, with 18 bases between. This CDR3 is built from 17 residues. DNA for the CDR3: TGTGCCAGCAGTCGCAGCGGAGAGGGCTTAAGCAATCAGCCCCAGCATTTT. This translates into CASSRSGEGLSNQPQHF.

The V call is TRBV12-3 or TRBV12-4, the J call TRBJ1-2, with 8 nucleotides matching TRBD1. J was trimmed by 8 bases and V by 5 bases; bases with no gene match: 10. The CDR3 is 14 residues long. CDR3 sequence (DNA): TGTGCCAGCAGTACGGACAGGGCGAACAGGGGCTACACCTTC. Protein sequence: CASSTDRANRGYTF.

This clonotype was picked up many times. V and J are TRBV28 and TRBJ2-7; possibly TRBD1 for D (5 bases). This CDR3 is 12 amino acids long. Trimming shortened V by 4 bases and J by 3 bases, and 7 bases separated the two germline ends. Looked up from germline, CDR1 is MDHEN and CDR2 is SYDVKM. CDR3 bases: TGTGCCAGCAGTTCAGGGTACTACGAGCAGTACTTC. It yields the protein CASSSGYYEQYF.

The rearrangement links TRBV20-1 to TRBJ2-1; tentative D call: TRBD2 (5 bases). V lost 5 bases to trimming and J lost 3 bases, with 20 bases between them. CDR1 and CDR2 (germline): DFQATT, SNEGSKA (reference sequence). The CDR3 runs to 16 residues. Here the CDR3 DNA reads TGCAGTGCTCAAGGTTCCGGCGGGCGGAGCTACAATGAGCAGTTCTTC. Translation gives CSAQGSGGRSYNEQFF.

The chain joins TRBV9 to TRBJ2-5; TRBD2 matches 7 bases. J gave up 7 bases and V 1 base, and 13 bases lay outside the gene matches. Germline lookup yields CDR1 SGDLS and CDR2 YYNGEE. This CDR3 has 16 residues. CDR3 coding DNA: TGTGCCAGCAGCGTAAGGGGCGGGAGCGGGTCGGGGACCCAGTACTTC. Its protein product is CASSVRGGSGSGTQYF.